The T cell receptor (beta chain) under discussion was sequenced for a study of cytomegalovirus exposure and HLA in healthy donors. There are 16 residues in the CDR3. Unmatched junction bases numbered 5, after V lost 3 bases and J lost 2 bases. Germline CDR1 reads MRHNA; CDR2 reads SNTAGT. TCRdb keeps only in-frame clones here, not all; method: immunoSEQ multiplex PCR. The table includes about 63,000 clones, about 90% detected once. This clone was observed a few times. The chain joins TRBV6-4 to TRBJ2-1; 9 bases are shared with TRBD2. Sequenced sample: PBMCs. The TCR comes from a woman aged 18-29 years in good health and CMV-seronegative. The CDR3 region has the DNA TGTGCCAGCAGTGAACGCGCGGGGGGGCCCTACAATGAGCAGTTCTTC. Amino acids: CASSERAGGPYNEQFF.